This record covers a single TCR beta chain. Sequence at one end of the junction differs from germline and may be a read error. This CDR3 spans 12 amino acids. The sample originates from a study of tumor-infiltrating lymphocytes in primary liver carcinoma. They got blood RNA out of unsorted whole blood and also pulled out germline DNA. TCR beta cDNA was reverse-transcribed from 450 to 500 ng of total RNA. The reaction used a constant-region primer and ProtoScript II reverse transcriptase. The TCR beta library was amplified through three nested multiplex PCR rounds in a modified ARM-PCR procedure. In the first two PCR rounds, TRBV1-TRBV30 forward primers were paired with a C-beta reverse primer, and each round lasted roughly 9 cycles. Each CDR3 protein gets one entry after TCRdb re-called the multiplex PCR reads with MiXCR. This table has some 320,000 distinct CDR3 sequences, over 55% appearing once.

Source material: peripheral blood. This sequence originates from a man in his forties with primary liver carcinoma and hepatitis B virus infection. The rearrangement uses TRBV12-3 or TRBV12-4 and TRBJ2-5, with D perhaps being TRBD1 or TRBD2 (5 bases each). The CDR3 loop reads CASSLLGETKYF. The CDR3 bases are TGTGCCAGCAGTTTATTAGGGGAGACCAAGTACTTC.